These 8 T cell receptor beta chains originate from one sample sequenced in a study of Tregs in tolerant kidney transplant recipients. Profiled with immunoSEQ multiplex PCR; TCRdb holds only in-frame clones, not every one. The sample totals some 15,000 clones. Mixed chimerism was transient after nonmyeloablative marrow transplants from related graft donors. The specimen was CD8+ T cells from blood (PBMCs), collected 6 months after the transplant. Receptors were obtained from a human patient who received a combined kidney and bone marrow transplant. Some T cells may arise from the graft donor.

As regards this clone: The read is 3 residues too short to cover the CDR3 end, so that end is filled in from the germline J gene. The chain is built from TRBV11-2 and TRBJ1-1, with 7 bases fitting TRBD1. The junction had 0 bases not matched to a gene; V was cut back by 2 bases and J by 3 bases. CDR1 SGHAT and CDR2 FQNNGV come from the germline V gene. CDR3 length: 13 residues. CDR3 residues: CASSLTGDTEAFF. CDR3 DNA, as far as it was read: TGTGCCAGCAGCTTAACAGGGGACACTGAA.

Comment on this clone: The read falls 3 residues short of the CDR3 end, and the missing part is taken from the germline J gene. This chain links TRBV5-1 with TRBJ2-2, with 8 positions matching TRBD2. The germline gives CDR1 SGHRS, CDR2 YFSETQ. After removal of 4 bases from V and 7 bases from J, the junction contained 12 bases not matched to a gene. CDR3 length equals 16 residues. The CDR3 loop reads CASSPSLAGGGGELFF. Incomplete CDR3 DNA: TGCGCCAGCAGCCCCTCCCTGGCGGGGGGTGGCGGGGAG.

Details on this clone: The DNA ends 3 residues before the CDR3 does, and the rest of the CDR3 is filled in from the germline J gene. The J gene is TRBJ2-1, the V gene TRBV20-1, with 12 bases lining up with TRBD2. This CDR3 contains 20 residues. Per germline, CDR1 DFQATT and CDR2 SNEGSKA (reference sequence). V lost 0 bases to trimming and J lost 2 bases; unmatched junction nucleotides: 14. CDR3 region: CSAREQGGLAGGQAYNEQFF. The CDR3 DNA, read in part, is TGCAGTGCTAGAGAGCAAGGAGGGCTAGCGGGGGGGCAGGCCTACAATGAG.

Turning to this clone: The CDR3 end falls 3 residues outside the read, so it is completed with the germline J gene. The chain uses TRBV2 and TRBJ1-5, with D possibly matching TRBD1 (6 bases). Trimming removed 2 bases at V and 5 bases at J, with 22 bases between. Looked up from germline, CDR1 is SNHLY and CDR2 is FYNNEI. This CDR3 has 18 amino acids. The CDR3 protein is CASSERWQGDGGDQPQHF. The CDR3 DNA, read in part, is TGTGCCAGCAGTGAAAGGTGGCAGGGAGATGGGGGCGATCAGCCC. The full variable domain, in which reference TRBV2 and TRBJ1-5 provide the parts outside the CDR3, is EPEVTQTPSHQVTQMGQEVILRCVPISNHLYFYWYRQILGQKVEFLVSFYNNEISEKSEIFDDQFSVERPDGSNFTLKIRSTKLEDSAMYFCASSERWQGDGGDQPQHFGDGTRLSIL.

Comments on this clone: The read is 3 residues too short to cover the CDR3 end, so that end is filled in from the germline J gene. The chain employs TRBV5-1 and TRBJ2-1, with D possibly TRBD1 on 5 matching bases. V shed 0 bases and J shed 7 bases, with 14 bases lying between them. CDR3 length: 15 amino acids. CDR1 is SGHRS, CDR2 YFSETQ, per germline. The covered CDR3 bases are TGCGCCAGCAGCTTGGAGGCAGGGCTGAGGAATGAG. Translating gives CASSLEAGLRNE. From start to end, the CDR3 is CASSLEAGLRNEQFF.

As regards this clone: The CDR3 end is not reached by the read, which stops 3 residues before it; the germline J gene fills it in. The V call is TRBV27, the J call TRBJ2-3; D might be TRBD2 (6 bases). The germline V gene encodes CDR1 MNHEY and CDR2 SMNVEV (reference sequence). The CDR3 covers 15 residues. Between the trimmed V and J ends, which lost 3 bases and 0 bases, there was a span of 10 bases. The chain's CDR3 is CASSFLATSTDTQYF. CDR3 bases read: TGTGCCAGCAGTTTTCTAGCGACTAGCACAGATACG.

Notes on this clone: The missing CDR3 end, 3 residues past where the read stops, is filled in from the germline J gene. This rearrangement joins TRBV20-1 to TRBJ2-1; 9 bases map to TRBD2. The CDR3 covers 15 residues. Trimming at V came to 6 bases and at J to 8 bases, leaving 14 bases not matched to a gene. Germline loops: CDR1 DFQATT, CDR2 SNEGSKA (reference sequence). CDR3 DNA, as far as it was read: TGCAGTGCCAAATCCGGGACTAGCCGCTGGGATGAG. As protein: CSAKSGTSRWDE. The full CDR3 protein reads CSAKSGTSRWDEQFF.

Of note for this clone: The read terminates 3 residues ahead of where the CDR3 ends, so the germline J gene completes it. This rearrangement joins TRBV20-1 to TRBJ2-3, with 11 bases fitting TRBD2. The junction had 10 bases not matched to a gene; V was cut back by 1 base and J by 4 bases. Germline lookup yields CDR1 DFQATT and CDR2 SNEGSKA (reference sequence). The CDR3 covers 17 residues. The chain's CDR3 is CSARAITSGGPPDTQYF. The sequenced CDR3 bases are TGCAGTGCTAGAGCTATTACTAGCGGGGGTCCCCCAGATACG.